These 29 T cell receptor beta chains came from one sample sequenced in a study of blood T cell repertoires in COVID-19. Clones were sequenced by immunoSEQ multiplex PCR, and TCRdb holds only the in-frame ones, with some missing. The sample lists some 390,000 clones, 80% to 90% occurring once. Material for sequencing was PBMCs or T cells enriched from blood (not recorded which). These receptors came from a young man who had recovered from COVID-19.

The rearrangement links TRBV27 to TRBJ2-3; a possible D gene is TRBD2 (5 bases). CDR3 length equals 18 residues. V lost 3 bases and J lost 8, with 27 bases in between. Looked up from germline, CDR1 is MNHEY and CDR2 is SMNVEV (reference sequence). CDR3: CASSFASPAVLSAGTQYF. For the CDR3, the DNA is TGTGCCAGCAGTTTCGCAAGCCCAGCGGTCCTCTCGGCGGGTACGCAGTATTTT.

The chain recombines TRBV30 with TRBJ2-7; no firm D call. Germline V gene sequence: CDR1 GTSNPN, CDR2 SVGIG (reference sequence). This CDR3 comprises 12 residues. V was trimmed by 2 bases and J by 10 bases, leaving 15 bases between them. CDR3 protein: CAWSKAQVGQYF. The DNA of the CDR3 is TGTGCCTGGAGTAAGGCTCAGGTAGGCCAGTACTTC.

The rearrangement links TRBV28 to TRBJ2-5; D is perhaps TRBD2 (6 bases). V lost 5 bases, J lost 5 bases, and 24 bases lay in between. Germline CDR1 reads MDHEN; CDR2 reads SYDVKM. The length of the CDR3 is 17 residues. DNA for the CDR3: TGTGCCAGCAGTGCTTCGGGACTCCGGAATGCCGCGGAGACCCAGTACTTC. Encoded protein: CASSASGLRNAAETQYF. Variable domain in full (rest from reference TRBV28 and TRBJ2-5): DVKVTQSSRYLVKRTGEKVFLECVQDMDHENMFWYRQDPGLGLRLIYFSYDVKMKEKGDIPEGYSVSREKKERFSLILESASTNQTSMYLCASSASGLRNAAETQYFGPGTRLLVL.

This clone came up a few times. The chain joins TRBV28 to TRBJ1-6, with D perhaps matching TRBD1 (5 bases). The CDR3 is 16 amino acids. Germline V gives CDR1 MDHEN, CDR2 SYDVKM. V was cut by 6 bases and J by 8 bases, with 20 bases left in between. CDR3 sequence: CASSSGGLGLDSPLHF. The CDR3 nucleotides read TGTGCCAGCAGCTCCGGGGGGTTAGGGTTGGATTCACCCCTCCACTTT.

This chain links TRBV28 with TRBJ2-3; D not resolved. CDR1 is MDHEN and CDR2 is SYDVKM in the germline V gene. The CDR3 totals 14 residues. The V end lost 6 bases, the J end lost 2 bases, and 12 bases lay between the germline ends. The CDR3 loop reads CASRLGVHTDTQYF. Here the CDR3 DNA reads TGTGCCAGCAGGCTAGGAGTGCACACAGATACGCAGTATTTT.

This clone was detected only a few times. J is TRBJ2-1 and V is TRBV7-9, with D possibly being TRBD1 (6 bases). V was cut by 5 bases and J by 7 bases, with 18 bases left in between. The germline gives CDR1 SEHNR, CDR2 FQNEAQ (reference sequence). The CDR3 is 15 residues long. CDR3 DNA: TGTGCCAGCAGCCCACTAAGGGGGATGAGGAATGAGCAGTTCTTC. Translating gives CASSPLRGMRNEQFF.

The chain employs TRBV5-1 and TRBJ2-5; TRBD2 matches 11 bases. The junction had 8 bases not matched to a gene; V was cut back by 3 bases and J by 1 base. CDR1 is SGHRS and CDR2 is YFSETQ in the germline V gene. The CDR3 extends over 17 amino acids. The CDR3 spells CASSWTGTSGPQETQYF. CDR3 nucleotides: TGCGCCAGCAGCTGGACCGGGACTAGCGGACCCCAAGAGACCCAGTACTTC.

This chain connects TRBV19 to TRBJ2-2, with 7 positions matching TRBD1. Germline V gene lookup returns CDR1 LNHDA and CDR2 SQIVND (reference sequence). This CDR3 region has 14 residues. Trimming took 6 bases from V and 6 from J; bases not matched to a gene: 7. CDR3 DNA: TGTGCCAGTAGGAACCGACAGGGTTCCGGGGAGCTGTTTTTT. Its protein is CASRNRQGSGELFF.

The chain is built from TRBV10-1 and TRBJ2-7; the match to TRBD2 covers 7 bases. CDR1 and CDR2 from the germline V gene are WNHNN and SYGVQD (reference sequence). V shed 2 bases and J 5 bases; nucleotides not matched to a gene: 9. CDR3 length: 15 residues. The CDR3 spells CASSERRELFHEQYF. The CDR3 coding sequence is TGCGCCAGCAGTGAGAGGCGGGAGCTTTTTCACGAGCAGTACTTC.

The rearrangement joins TRBV28 to TRBJ2-3, with D perhaps matching TRBD2 (6 bases). V was clipped by 5 bases and J by 2 bases, with 14 bases between them. The germline V gene has CDR1 MDHEN and CDR2 SYDVKM. CDR3 length equals 15 residues. As DNA, the CDR3 is TGTGCCAGCAGTGGGACCGGGACTCCCACAGATACGCAGTATTTT. As protein: CASSGTGTPTDTQYF.

The chain couples TRBV29-1 to TRBJ1-4; D call uncertain. Trimming removed 5 bases from V and 0 bases from J, with 7 bases in between. Germline assignment: CDR1 SQVTM and CDR2 ANQGSEA. CDR3 length: 13 amino acids. The CDR3, as DNA: TGCAGCGTTTCGGTGACAACTAATGAAAAACTGTTTTTT. Translation: CSVSVTTNEKLFF.

The chain has TRBV5-1 and TRBJ2-7, with 7 bases fitting TRBD1. This CDR3 has 14 residues. Looked up from germline, CDR1 is SGHRS and CDR2 is YFSETQ. V lost 5 bases, J lost 3 bases, and 8 bases stayed unmatched. CDR3 in DNA: TGCGCCAGCAGGCAGCCGGGACAGAACTACGAGCAGTACTTC. It specifies CASRQPGQNYEQYF.

The CDR3 DNA reads as TGTGCCAGCAGCCCGACAGGGCCACTCAACACTGAAGCTTTCTTT. This codes for CASSPTGPLNTEAFF. This chain connects TRBV7-8 to TRBJ1-1, with TRBD1 matching 7 bases. Germline CDR1 SGHVS, CDR2 FQNEAQ. The CDR3 length is 15 residues. The ends lost 5 bases at V and 2 bases at J; junction bases unmatched: 8.

This clone was seen once. This chain links TRBV7-2 with TRBJ2-1; 9 bases are shared with TRBD2. In germline, CDR1 is SGHTA, CDR2 FQGNSA. The CDR3 runs to 18 residues. J was trimmed by 1 base and V by 5 bases; bases with no gene match: 12. The CDR3 bases are TGTGCCAGCAGCATCCGAACGAGCGGGAGGAGGTCCTACAATGAGCAGTTCTTC. Its protein product is CASSIRTSGRRSYNEQFF.

Here the CDR3 DNA reads TGTGCCAGCAGCTTAGACTCCTCAAACATTCAGTACTTC. This codes for CASSLDSSNIQYF. The chain combines TRBV7-3 with TRBJ2-4; no definite D call. Trimming cost V 2 bases and J 6 bases, with 8 bases left between them. CDR3 length: 13 amino acids. CDR1 SGHTA and CDR2 FQGTGA come from the germline V gene.

In the case of this clone: Other nucleotide sequences from this sample produce the same CDR3. The rearrangement links TRBV28 to TRBJ1-2, with TRBD1 matching over 8 bases. Germline trimming cut 5 bases from V and 4 bases from J; bases unmatched to any gene: 3. Germline V gives CDR1 MDHEN, CDR2 SYDVKM. This CDR3 spans 13 amino acids. CDR3 nucleotide sequence: TGTGCCAGCAGTCCCGGACAGGGCTATGGCTACACCTTC. It is translated as CASSPGQGYGYTF.

The CDR3 nucleotides are TGTGCCAGCAGCTTGGGCGGGACAGGGGCTGGAAACACCATATATTTT. As protein: CASSLGGTGAGNTIYF. The J gene is TRBJ1-3, the V gene TRBV5-5, with 10 bases that match TRBD1. V dropped 0 bases and J dropped 2; count of bases not matched to a gene: 2. From germline, CDR1 is SGHKS and CDR2 YYEKEE (reference sequence). This CDR3 region has 16 residues.

The V call is TRBV7-2, the J call TRBJ1-3; a weak D match, TRBD1 (5 bases). CDR1 is SGHTA and CDR2 is FQGNSA in the germline V gene. The CDR3 runs to 16 residues. Between the trimmed V and J ends, which lost 2 bases and 3 bases, there was a span of 14 bases. CDR3 DNA: TGTGCCAGCAGCTTATTCCCGGACACACTTGGAAACACCATATATTTT. This codes for CASSLFPDTLGNTIYF.

CDR3 nucleotides: TGTGCCACTACGACAGGGCCGAACACCGGGGAGCTGTTTTTT. Protein product: CATTTGPNTGELFF. The rearrangement joins TRBV10-3 to TRBJ2-2; 7 nucleotides agree with TRBD1. V lost 10 bases to trimming and J lost 0 bases; unmatched junction nucleotides: 5. Germline lookup yields CDR1 ENHRY and CDR2 SYGVKD. The CDR3 has 14 amino acids.

This chain connects TRBV7-8 to TRBJ2-1, with TRBD2 identical over 8 bases. Germline V lookup: CDR1 SGHVS, CDR2 FQNEAQ. The CDR3 covers 15 residues. With V trimmed by 2 bases and J by 3 bases, 3 bases remained unmatched. This chain's CDR3 is CASSLSREGYNEQFF. Here the CDR3 DNA reads TGTGCCAGCAGCTTATCCCGGGAGGGCTACAATGAGCAGTTCTTC.

V and J are TRBV4-1 and TRBJ1-3; D not resolved. The length of the CDR3 is 16 residues. Trimming cost V 0 bases and J 0 bases, with 9 bases left between them. CDR1 is MGHRA and CDR2 is YSYEKL in the germline V gene. CDR3 sequence (DNA): TGCGCCAGCAGCCAAGATCCCAGGTTCTCTGGAAACACCATATATTTT. Its protein is CASSQDPRFSGNTIYF.

This sequence joins TRBV21-1 and TRBJ2-7; no check of the table's D call, TRBD2, against the DNA was made. TRBV21-1 is a pseudogene. There are 16 residues in the CDR3. The CDR3 DNA follows: TGTGCCAGCAGCAAAGCGCGGGAGGCAGGGGAGTACGAGCAGTACTTC. Its protein is CASSKAREAGEYEQYF.

This chain uses TRBV27 with TRBJ1-6; tentative D call: TRBD1 (5 bases). This CDR3 spans 18 amino acids. Trimming stripped 2 bases from V and 0 bases from J, with 14 bases between. From germline, CDR1 is MNHEY and CDR2 SMNVEV (reference sequence). DNA for the CDR3: TGTGCCAGCAGTTTAATATCCTGGGGCGCCTCCTATAATTCACCCCTCCACTTT. This gives the protein CASSLISWGASYNSPLHF.

The V call is TRBV11-2, the J call TRBJ1-2, with no clear D. The germline V gene encodes CDR1 SGHAT and CDR2 FQNNGV. The CDR3 extends over 11 amino acids. V lost 5 bases and J 4 bases, leaving 5 bases between the germline ends. CDR3 DNA: TGTGCCAGCAGCCCCCTCTATGGCTACACCTTC. Translating it yields CASSPLYGYTF.

The chain couples TRBV7-6 to TRBJ1-1, with a possible D match to TRBD1 (5 bases). Trimming stripped 1 base from V and 4 bases from J, with 13 bases between. The germline V gene encodes CDR1 SGHVS and CDR2 FNYEAQ. The CDR3 runs to 15 residues. CDR3 protein: CASSLVRGLGTEAFF. Written as DNA, the CDR3 is TGTGCCAGCAGCTTAGTTAGGGGATTGGGCACTGAAGCTTTCTTT.

The genes are TRBV2 and TRBJ2-7; no clear D gene. CDR3 length: 14 residues. In germline, CDR1 is SNHLY, CDR2 FYNNEI. V was clipped by 4 bases and J by 3 bases, with 13 bases between them. As DNA, the CDR3 is TGTGCCAGCAGTGTCGTACAGACAATCTACGAGCAGTACTTC. Its protein is CASSVVQTIYEQYF.

As DNA, the CDR3 is TGTGCTAGTGGGAACAGGGGTGGCTACACCTTC. This codes for CASGNRGGYTF. The V call is TRBV12-5, the J call TRBJ1-2; 7 bases agree with TRBD1. Unmatched junction bases numbered 2, after V lost 6 bases and J lost 7 bases. Germline values: CDR1 LGHNT, CDR2 FRNRAP. The CDR3 loop spans 11 amino acids.

V is TRBV12-3 or TRBV12-4 and J is TRBJ1-1, with 10 positions matching TRBD1. This CDR3 contains 13 residues. V lost 4 bases and J lost 7; bases outside the gene matches: 3. The CDR3 bases are TGTGCCAGCAGTTCGACAGGGGGCGTTGAAGCTTTCTTT. It codes for CASSSTGGVEAFF.

J is TRBJ1-2 and V is TRBV29-1, with 8 positions matching TRBD1. The CDR3 covers 15 residues. Germline V lookup: CDR1 SQVTM, CDR2 ANQGSEA. V shed 2 bases, J shed 1 base, and the junction held 6 bases outside the gene matches. The CDR3 DNA is TGCAGCGTTGAAAGCCGGACAGGGTTTAACTATGGCTACACCTTC. This codes for CSVESRTGFNYGYTF.